Listed here are 9 T cell receptor beta chains from one sample, sequenced in a study of T cells in Graves' hyperthyroidism and ophthalmopathy. It was RNA transcripts that yielded the amplified TCR beta CDR3 regions. HTBI primers were used for first-round RT-PCR of the TCR CDR3. TCRdb re-called the multiplex PCR reads through MiXCR, storing one row per CDR3 protein. This sample carries more than 500,000 distinct CDR3 sequences, about 45% of them seen once, and the ten largest clones take around 20%. The sample consisted of peripheral blood or thyroid tissue (not recorded which). The receptors derive from an adult woman with Graves' disease, either hyperthyroidism or ophthalmopathy (not recorded which).

The chain uses TRBV25-1 and TRBJ2-7, with TRBD1 matching over 8 bases. Germline loops: CDR1 MGHDK, CDR2 SYGVNS. V trimming: 3 bases; J trimming: 4 bases; junction bases outside the gene matches: 5. The CDR3 is 14 amino acids. The CDR3 reads CASSETNRGYEQYF. CDR3 coding DNA: TGTGCCAGCAGTGAGACCAACAGGGGGTACGAGCAGTACTTC.

In its sample, this clonotype was seen many times. J is TRBJ2-7 and V is TRBV9; weak D call: TRBD1 (6 bases). CDR3 length: 13 amino acids. Looked up from germline, CDR1 is SGDLS and CDR2 is YYNGEE. Trimming cost V 3 bases and J 5 bases, with 12 bases left between them. Here the CDR3 reads CASSAEGVDEQYF. The CDR3 nucleotides are TGTGCCAGCAGCGCTGAGGGGGTTGACGAGCAGTACTTC.

A single count supports this clonotype. The V and J genes are TRBV7-2 and TRBJ1-1; 7 nucleotides agree with TRBD1. The V gene's germline CDR1 is SGHTA and CDR2 FQGNSA. The CDR3 loop spans 15 amino acids. The J segment lost 4 bases and the V segment lost 5 bases, leaving 10 bases of the junction unmatched. The CDR3 sequence is CASSQRTGARTEAFF. The CDR3, as DNA: TGTGCCAGCAGCCAACGAACAGGGGCCCGCACTGAAGCTTTCTTT.

About this clonotype itself: The junction departs from the called germline gene at one end, perhaps through a read error. The rearrangement joins TRBV2 to TRBJ2-5; 8 bases align to TRBD1. Germline V gives CDR1 SNHLY, CDR2 FYNNEI. CDR3 length: 15 amino acids. The CDR3: CAGSLTGASKTAQYF. Here the CDR3 DNA reads TGTGCCGGCAGTTTGACAGGGGCATCCAAGACGGCCCAGTACTTC. Full variable domain (remainder filled in from reference TRBV2 and TRBJ2-5): EPEVTQTPSHQVTQMGQEVILRCVPISNHLYFYWYRQILGQKVEFLVSFYNNEISEKSEIFDDQFSVERPDGSNFTLKIRSTKLEDSAMYFCAGSLTGASKTAQYFGPGTRLLVL.

This clonotype was counted many times. The CDR3, as DNA: TGCGCCAGCAGCCAAGGGGAGGGTGGGCAAGAGACCCAGTACTTC. The encoded protein is CASSQGEGGQETQYF. This sequence joins TRBV4-1 and TRBJ2-5, with 7 nucleotides matching TRBD2. J was trimmed by 2 bases and V by 1 base; bases with no gene match: 4. CDR1 MGHRA and CDR2 YSYEKL come from the germline V gene. The CDR3 sequence is 15 residues long.

This clonotype was found many times. The gene calls are TRBV5-1 and TRBJ1-5; a weak D match, TRBD1 (5 bases). This CDR3 region has 14 residues. Trimming pared 4 bases from V and 7 bases from J, leaving 15 bases between. The germline gives CDR1 SGHRS, CDR2 YFSETQ. CDR3 nucleotides: TGCGCCAGCAGCCTTGGGACTCTCGGGCAGCCCCAGCATTTT. This encodes CASSLGTLGQPQHF.

This chain links TRBV7-9 with TRBJ2-2, with TRBD2 as a possible D gene (5 bases). V gave up 4 bases and J gave up 1 base, with 10 bases separating them. The CDR3 totals 15 residues. Germline assignment: CDR1 SEHNR and CDR2 FQNEAQ (reference sequence). DNA of the CDR3: TGTGCCAGCAGCTCTGGACTGATGAACACCGGGGAGCTGTTTTTT. Amino acid sequence: CASSSGLMNTGELFF. Full variable domain (rest looked up from reference TRBV7-9 and TRBJ2-2): DTGVSQNPRHKITKRGQNVTFRCDPISEHNRLYWYRQTLGQGPEFLTYFQNEAQLEKSRLLSDRFSAERPKGSFSTLEIQRTEQGDSAMYLCASSSGLMNTGELFFGEGSRLTVL.

The genes are TRBV7-9 and TRBJ2-5, with D possibly being TRBD2 (5 bases). CDR3 size: 13 residues. V was clipped by 5 bases and J by 5 bases, with 12 bases between them. CDR1 and CDR2 from the germline V gene are SEHNR and FQNEAQ (reference sequence). This CDR3 reads CASSRGQAETQYF. CDR3 bases: TGTGCCAGCAGCCGAGGGCAGGCCGAGACCCAGTACTTC.

This clonotype was counted at least ten times. The chain joins TRBV29-1 to TRBJ2-5; D might be TRBD1 (6 bases). V lost 6 bases and J lost 6, with 14 bases in between. In germline, CDR1 is SQVTM, CDR2 ANQGSEA. CDR3 length: 12 residues. CDR3 nucleotide sequence: TGCAGCGTAGTACAGGGAACCCAGACCCAGTACTTC. Protein: CSVVQGTQTQYF.